This record concerns one TCR beta chain sequence. The antigen remains undetermined. Germline V gene sequence: CDR1 SGHTS, CDR2 YDEGEE. This CDR3 has 15 amino acids. Unmatched junction bases numbered 5, after V lost 4 bases and J lost 3 bases. These data come from a study of pediatric ulcerative colitis. Study overall: Most patients had pancolitis, and two had left-sided colitis. Whole-study findings and limits: Rectal repertoires separated controls, mild-moderate and acute severe colitis.

One to two pinch biopsies were taken from the rectum during colonoscopy. Clones were read by immunoSEQ multiplex PCR, and TCRdb kept only the in-frame ones, dropping some. This table holds around 18,000 clones, roughly 70% found once. The chain employs TRBV5-8 and TRBJ2-1; 9 positions match TRBD1. Sequencing was performed on gut tissue. The TCR originated in a boy aged 10-17 years with moderate ulcerative colitis. The CDR3 DNA is TGTGCCAGCAGCACGGGACAGGGCAACTACAATGAGCAGTTCTTC. Protein: CASSTGQGNYNEQFF.